This T cell receptor (beta chain) was documented in a study of CD8+CD57+ T cells in acquired aplastic anemia. Study overall: Isolated CD4+ and CD8+ cells, once sorted, yielded DNA averaging roughly 3 ug. Healthy donors gave about 10.8 million reads on average for CD4+ cells.

Study-wide points: Between the patient and control groups, CD8+ Simpson's diversity did not differ significantly.

A remark on this clonotype: Its specificity is not known.

Genomic DNA, the template, was used for profiling of the TCR beta VDJ and CDR3. One entry per CDR3 protein, called by TCRdb with MiXCR from the reads. Here the sample spans tens of thousands of distinct CDR3 sequences, around three quarters being singletons. V shed 4 bases and J shed 4 bases, with 11 bases lying between them. CDR1 and CDR2 from the germline V gene are LNHDA and SQIVND (reference sequence). The CDR3 spans 13 residues. The V and J genes are TRBV19 and TRBJ2-7; D is perhaps TRBD2 (7 bases). The sequence derives from a human donor in good health, serving as a control. The sequenced sample consisted of sorted CD4+, CD8+, or CD8+CD57+ T cells (not recorded which) from PBMCs. The CDR3 protein is CASSRAGAYEQYF. CDR3 coding DNA: TGTGCCAGTAGTAGGGCGGGGGCTTACGAGCAGTACTTC.